The 9 T cell receptor beta chains listed next were all sequenced from one sample in a study of T-cell reconstitution after alpha-beta-depleted transplantation in children. Unique molecular identifiers were used in preparing the TCRbeta library. TCRdb called the PCR reads again in MiXCR, with one record for every CDR3 protein. The sample lists over 200,000 distinct CDR3 sequences, about 11% occurring once. Sequencing used PBMCs, obtained before TCRalphabeta/CD19-depleted stem cell transplant. All receptors come from a child less than two years old with acute myeloid leukemia, due to receive a stem cell transplant.

Of note for this clonotype: With a much larger clone just one base away, this may be a read error. This chain connects TRBV20-1 to TRBJ2-1; 8 positions match TRBD2. The CDR3 loop spans 16 amino acids. The germline V gene has CDR1 DFQATT and CDR2 SNEGSKA (reference sequence). CDR3 region: CCARELENSGAREQFF. The DNA for the CDR3 is TGCTGTGCTAGAGAGTTGGAGAATAGCGGGGCCCGAGAGCAGTTCTTC.

A word on this clonotype: This sequence may be a read error, since a much larger clone differs from it by one base. This rearrangement joins TRBV12-3 or TRBV12-4 to TRBJ2-2; D possibly corresponds to TRBD1 (6 bases). Deletions cut 6 bases from V and 12 bases from J, with 26 bases between. CDR3 length: 16 residues. The CDR3 nucleotides are TGTGCCAGCAGACCGATCGACAGGCCCCCGGTGGGGAAGCTGTTTTTT. Translation gives CASRPIDRPPVGKLFF.

Only a few counts were recorded for this clonotype. A much larger clone differs from this one at a single base, so this may be a read error. This rearrangement joins TRBV20-1 to TRBJ1-6, with D unresolved. The germline gives CDR1 DFQATT, CDR2 SNEGSKA (reference sequence). CDR3 size: 17 residues. In DNA form, the CDR3 reads TGCTGTGCTGGTCAAATACTCCCGAGCTCCTATAATTCACCCCTCCACTTT. As protein: CCAGQILPSSYNSPLHF.

This clonotype showed up many times. The gene calls are TRBV3-1 and TRBJ2-1; 7 bases line up with TRBD1. This CDR3 is 15 amino acids long. J was trimmed by 5 bases and V by 0 bases; bases with no gene match: 4. CDR1 LGHDT and CDR2 YNNKEL come from the germline V gene (reference sequence). The CDR3 reads CASSQDRDSNNEQFF. CDR3 nucleotide sequence: TGTGCCAGCAGCCAAGACCGGGACAGCAACAATGAGCAGTTCTTC.

Ten or more counts support this clonotype. CDR3 amino acids: CASSLRVSGDTQYF. The CDR3 coding sequence is TGTGCCAGCAGTTTAAGGGTTTCAGGAGATACGCAGTATTTT. The chain is built from TRBV12-3 or TRBV12-4 and TRBJ2-3; D is unresolved. The CDR3 consists of 14 residues. The V end was cut by 2 bases, the J end by 5 bases, with 11 bases between.

This clonotype was counted many times. V gene TRBV20-1 combines with J gene TRBJ2-7; 7 bases fit TRBD2. V lost 5 bases, J lost 9 bases, and 10 bases stayed unmatched. This CDR3 is 12 amino acids long. Germline CDR1 and CDR2: DFQATT and SNEGSKA (reference sequence). The CDR3 here is CSAGRDFLGQYF. DNA for the CDR3: TGCAGTGCTGGGAGGGACTTCCTAGGGCAGTACTTC.

This clonotype was counted ten times or more. This rearrangement joins TRBV6-1 to TRBJ2-2; 9 nucleotides agree with TRBD2. Germline V gives CDR1 MNHNS, CDR2 SASEGT. The V gene end was trimmed by 10 bases and the J gene end by 6 bases; junction bases not matched to a gene: 9. The CDR3 totals 14 residues. CDR3 sequence (DNA): TGTGCCACAAGAGGCGGGGGGGCCCCCGGGGAGCTGTTTTTT. Translating it yields CATRGGGAPGELFF.

This clonotype was counted at least ten times. The rearrangement joins TRBV5-6 to TRBJ2-7; possibly TRBD1 for D (5 bases). This CDR3 contains 14 residues. Germline V gives CDR1 SGHDT, CDR2 YYEEEE. Between the trimmed V and J ends, which lost 1 base and 3 bases, there was a span of 11 bases. The CDR3 region is CASSLRWGRYEQYF. As DNA, the CDR3 is TGTGCCAGCAGCTTGAGGTGGGGCCGCTACGAGCAGTACTTC.

This clonotype was observed many times. This CDR3 reads CASSPTLHTGELFF. CDR3 DNA: TGTGCCAGCAGCCCTACCCTTCACACCGGGGAGCTGTTTTTT. J is TRBJ2-2 and V is TRBV7-7, with unresolved D. Germline V gene lookup returns CDR1 SSHAT and CDR2 FNYEAQ (reference sequence). Trimming removed 5 bases at V and 3 bases at J, with 10 bases between. This CDR3 contains 14 residues. Based on the CDR3 plus reference TRBV7-7 and TRBJ2-2, the full variable domain is GAGVSQSPRYKVTKRGQDVTLRCDPISSHATLYWYQQALGQGPEFLTYFNYEAQPDKSGLPSDRFSAERPEGSISTLTIQRTEQRDSAMYRCASSPTLHTGELFFGEGSRLTVL.